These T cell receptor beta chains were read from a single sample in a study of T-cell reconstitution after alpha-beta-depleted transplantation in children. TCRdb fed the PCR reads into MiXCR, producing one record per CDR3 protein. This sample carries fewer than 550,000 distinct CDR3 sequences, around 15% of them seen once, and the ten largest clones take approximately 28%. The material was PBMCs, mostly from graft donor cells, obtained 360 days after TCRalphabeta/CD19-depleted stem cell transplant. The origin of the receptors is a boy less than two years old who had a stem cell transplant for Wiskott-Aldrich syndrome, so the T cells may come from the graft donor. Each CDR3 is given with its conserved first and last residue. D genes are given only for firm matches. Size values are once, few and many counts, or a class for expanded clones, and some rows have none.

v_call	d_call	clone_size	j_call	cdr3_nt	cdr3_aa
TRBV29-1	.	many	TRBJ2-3	TGCAGCGTTGGGGGACGGGCCACAGATACGCAGTATTTT	CSVGGRATDTQYF
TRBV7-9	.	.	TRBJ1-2	TGTGCCAGCAGACCGCTCCGGGATGGCTACACCTTC	CASRPLRDGYTF
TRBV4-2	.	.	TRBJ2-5	TGTGCCAGCAGCCGCAACGTCGGGGGAGTAACCCTTCAGAAGACCCAGTACTTC	CASSRNVGGVTLQKTQYF
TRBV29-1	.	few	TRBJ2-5	TGCAGCGTTGAAGATAGGAAGACCCAGTACTTC	CSVEDRKTQYF
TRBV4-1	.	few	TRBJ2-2	TGCGCCAGCAGCCAAGATTTTTGGGGGGGACAGAACACCGGGGAGCTGTTTTTT	CASSQDFWGGQNTGELFF
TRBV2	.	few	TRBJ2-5	TGTGCCAGCAGTGAAGGGGAGGTAGAGACCCAGTACTTC	CASSEGEVETQYF
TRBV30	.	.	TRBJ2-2	TGTGCCTGGAGAGAGGAGAACACCGGGGAGCTGTTTTTT	CAWREENTGELFF
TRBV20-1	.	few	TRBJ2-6	TGCAGTGCTACTCGGGCTTCTGGGGCCAACGTCCTGACTTTC	CSATRASGANVLTF
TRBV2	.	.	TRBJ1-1	TGTGCCAGCAGTAGACCAGGCTACACTGAAGCTTTCTTT	CASSRPGYTEAFF
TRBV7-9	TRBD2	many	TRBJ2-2	TGTGCCAGCAGCCTAAGAGCGGGAGTAAGCACCGGGGAGCTGTTTTTT	CASSLRAGVSTGELFF
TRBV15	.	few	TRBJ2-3	TGTGCCACCAGCGTAATTCCGGATTCTTCTAGCACAGATACGCAGTATTTT	CATSVIPDSSSTDTQYF
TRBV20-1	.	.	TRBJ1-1	TGCAGTGCTAGCGATGGTCGGGACGGTAACACTGAAGCTTTCTTT	CSASDGRDGNTEAFF
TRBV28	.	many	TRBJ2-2	TGTGCCAGCAGCGATACGAACACCGGGGAGCTGTTTTTT	CASSDTNTGELFF
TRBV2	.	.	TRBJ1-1	TGTGCCAGCAGTGAAGGGATGATGGACACTGAAGCTTTCTTT	CASSEGMMDTEAFF
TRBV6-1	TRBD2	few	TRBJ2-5	TGTGCCAGCAATCGCGGGGGGAGGCAAGAGACCCAGTACTTC	CASNRGGRQETQYF
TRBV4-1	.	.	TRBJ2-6	TGCGCCAGCAGCCAAGTTCCAGCTGGGGCCAACGTCCTGACTTTC	CASSQVPAGANVLTF
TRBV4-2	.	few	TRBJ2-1	TGTGCCAGCAGCCAAGGTAGGGGATGGAATGAGCAGTTCTTC	CASSQGRGWNEQFF
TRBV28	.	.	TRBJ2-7	TGTGCCAGCAGTTACGCGGGGGCCAGCTCCTACGAGCAGTACTTC	CASSYAGASSYEQYF
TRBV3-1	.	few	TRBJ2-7	TGTGCCAGCAGCCAAGGCATCTCCTTAACCTACGAGCAGTACTTC	CASSQGISLTYEQYF
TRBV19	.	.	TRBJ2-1	TGTGCCAGTAGTATAGGAGTGACTAGGAGAGGGGAGCAGTTCTTC	CASSIGVTRRGEQFF
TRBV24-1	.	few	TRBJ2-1	TGTGCCACCAGTGATGGCGATGAGCAGTTCTTC	CATSDGDEQFF
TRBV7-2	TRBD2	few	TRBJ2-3	TGTGCCAGCAGCTCCCGGGTAGCGGGTACAGATACGCAGTATTTT	CASSSRVAGTDTQYF
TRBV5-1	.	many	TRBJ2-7	TGCGCCAGCAGCTTGATCCCTGGCCTCTACGAGCAGTACTTC	CASSLIPGLYEQYF
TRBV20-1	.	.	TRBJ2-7	TGCAGTGCTAGAGACCAGGGGTTCTACGAGCAGTACTTC	CSARDQGFYEQYF
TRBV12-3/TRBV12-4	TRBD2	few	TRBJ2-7	TGTGCCAGCAGTTTACTGGGACTAGCGGGAGAAGGACGGCCCTACGAGCAGTACTTC	CASSLLGLAGEGRPYEQYF
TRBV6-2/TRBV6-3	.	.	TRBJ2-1	TGTGCCAGCAGTTCGCCGGGCCCCGCGATGGACACGGGTGAGCAGTTCTTC	CASSSPGPAMDTGEQFF
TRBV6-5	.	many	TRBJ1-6	TGTGCCAGCAGTTTTGAATATGAGTGGGGCCTCCACTTT	CASSFEYEWGLHF
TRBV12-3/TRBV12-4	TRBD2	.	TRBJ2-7	TGTGCCAGCAGACCTAGCGGGACCCCCCCCTACGAGCAGTACTTC	CASRPSGTPPYEQYF
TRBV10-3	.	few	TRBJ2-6	TGTGCCATCAGTGAGTCGGTTTCTCTCTCTGGGGCCAACGTCCTGACTTTC	CAISESVSLSGANVLTF
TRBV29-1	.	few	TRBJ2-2	TGCAGCGTTGAGGGAGGTCATACGGGCGGGGAGCTGTTTTTT	CSVEGGHTGGELFF
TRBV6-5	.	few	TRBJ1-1	TGTGCCTGCCGACGGACGAACACTGAAGCTTTCTTT	CACRRTNTEAFF
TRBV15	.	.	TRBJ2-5	TGTGCCACCAGCAGATTCCAAGAGACCCAGTACTTC	CATSRFQETQYF
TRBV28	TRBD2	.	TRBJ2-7	TGTGCCAGCAGTCTTTTGACTAGCGGCTTCGTCTACGAGCAGTACTTC	CASSLLTSGFVYEQYF
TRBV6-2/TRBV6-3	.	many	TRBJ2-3	TGTGCCAGCAGTTCCACCACAGATACGCAGTATTTT	CASSSTTDTQYF
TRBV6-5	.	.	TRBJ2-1	TGTGCCAGCAGTTACTCGATCGGAAACAATGAGCAGTTCTTC	CASSYSIGNNEQFF
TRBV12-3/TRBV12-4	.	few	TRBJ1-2	TGTGCCAGCAGCTCTATTAACTATGGCTACACCTTC	CASSSINYGYTF
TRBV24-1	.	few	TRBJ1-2	TGTGCCACCAGTGATTTTGGGCAGCGCTATGGCTACACCTTC	CATSDFGQRYGYTF
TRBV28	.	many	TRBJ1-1	TGTGCCAGCAGAGACAGAGGACCGAACACTGAAGCTTTCTTT	CASRDRGPNTEAFF
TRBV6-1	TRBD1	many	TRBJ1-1	TGTGCCAGCAGTCAGGACAGGGGCGGCACTGAAGCTTTCTTT	CASSQDRGGTEAFF
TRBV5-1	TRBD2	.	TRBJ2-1	TGCGCCAGCAGCTTGCCCATTCTAGCGGGGGGGCTGAATGAGCAGTTCTTC	CASSLPILAGGLNEQFF
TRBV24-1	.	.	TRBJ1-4	TGTGCCACCAGTGATCCCAAGTACCTCCCAGGACTTTTTCTTTCCTTTTTT	CATSDPKYLPGLFLSFF